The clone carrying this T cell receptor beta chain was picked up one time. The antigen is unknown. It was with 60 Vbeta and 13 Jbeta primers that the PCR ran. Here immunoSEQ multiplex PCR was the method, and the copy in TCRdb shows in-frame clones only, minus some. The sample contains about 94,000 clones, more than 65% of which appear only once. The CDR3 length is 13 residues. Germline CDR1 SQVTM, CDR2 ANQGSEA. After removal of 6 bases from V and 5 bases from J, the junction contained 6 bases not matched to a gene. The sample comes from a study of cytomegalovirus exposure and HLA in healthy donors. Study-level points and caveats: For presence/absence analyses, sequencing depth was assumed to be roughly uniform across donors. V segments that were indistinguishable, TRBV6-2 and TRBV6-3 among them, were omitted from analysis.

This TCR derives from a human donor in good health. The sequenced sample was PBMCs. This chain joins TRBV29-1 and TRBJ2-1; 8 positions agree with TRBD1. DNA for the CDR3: TGCAGCGTCTCAGGGGGCTCGCACAATGAGCAGTTCTTC. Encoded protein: CSVSGGSHNEQFF.